This passage covers 5 T cell receptor beta chains from one sample sequenced in a study of TIL therapy for anti-PD-1-resistant metastatic lung cancer. This was the immunoSEQ v3 assay. Assay used: immunoSEQ multiplex PCR; TCRdb lists only in-frame clones, some missing. This table has roughly 50,000 clones, about three quarters appearing once. Specified time point: pre-treatment sample, taken before nivolumab and TIL therapy. Pleural nodules or supraclavicular lymph nodes made up most of the excised metastases sampled. Sequencing was performed on tumor tissue, taken at baseline. The receptors derive from a person between 25 and 79 years old with non-small cell lung cancer.

The chain has TRBV6-5 and TRBJ1-1; 8 nucleotides align to TRBD1. V was clipped by 8 bases and J by 1 base; unmatched bases: 3. Germline CDR1 is MNHEY and CDR2 is SVGAGI. This CDR3 contains 13 residues. Written as DNA, the CDR3 is TGTGCCAGCCGACAGGGGAAGAACACTGAAGCTTTCTTT. Protein: CASRQGKNTEAFF.

The chain joins TRBV6-1 to TRBJ2-7; TRBD2 matches at 9 bases. Germline values: CDR1 MNHNS, CDR2 SASEGT. J was trimmed by 3 bases and V by 3 bases; bases with no gene match: 3. This CDR3 is built from 14 residues. As DNA, the CDR3 is TGTGCCAGCAGTGAGGCGGGAGGGAACTACGAGCAGTACTTC. Amino acid sequence: CASSEAGGNYEQYF.

This sequence joins TRBV19 and TRBJ1-5; TRBD1 aligns across 10 bases. Germline V gene sequence: CDR1 LNHDA, CDR2 SQIVND (reference sequence). With V trimmed by 9 bases and J by 6 bases, 8 bases remained unmatched. The CDR3 is 14 residues long. Written as DNA, the CDR3 is TGTGCCAGCAAGGACAGGGGGGCAGTTCAGCCCCAGCATTTT. Translated, it gives CASKDRGAVQPQHF.

The chain recombines TRBV2 with TRBJ2-4; D is uncertain. The CDR3 is 11 residues long. V was clipped by 5 bases and J by 4 bases, with 3 bases between them. Germline lookup yields CDR1 SNHLY and CDR2 FYNNEI. The CDR3 reads CASSRKNIQYF. The DNA of the CDR3 is TGTGCCAGCAGTAGAAAAAACATTCAGTACTTC.

This clone was seen just once. Distinct nucleotide sequences in the sample also encode this CDR3. The chain joins TRBV7-2 to TRBJ2-7; D is uncertain. Per germline, CDR1 SGHTA and CDR2 FQGNSA. The CDR3 runs to 11 residues. V was pared by 5 bases and J by 0 bases, with 2 bases between. CDR3 residues: CASSLSYEQYF. Here the CDR3 DNA reads TGTGCCAGCAGCCTCTCCTACGAGCAGTACTTC.